These 4 T cell receptor beta chains were sequenced from one sample in a study of shared clonotypes between healthy human individuals. Here immunoSEQ multiplex PCR was the method, and the copy in TCRdb shows in-frame clones only, minus some. The table records almost 750,000 clones, about two thirds of them present only once. The sequenced sample was memory CD4+ T cells sorted from blood. Subset given: CD45RA-negative fraction. The receptors shown here come from a woman aged 25-40 years in good health.

The chain carries TRBV11-2 and TRBJ1-4; D possibly corresponds to TRBD1 (6 bases). Germline CDR1 and CDR2: SGHAT and FQNNGV. This CDR3 comprises 15 residues. Trimming took 1 base from V and 4 from J, leaving 10 bases between them. CDR3 residues: CASSLVRGGNEKLFF. CDR3 DNA: TGTGCCAGCAGCTTAGTTAGAGGGGGTAATGAAAAACTGTTTTTT.

This sequence joins TRBV6-6 and TRBJ2-5, with 9 positions matching TRBD1. There are 15 residues in the CDR3. Germline loops: CDR1 MNHNY, CDR2 SVGAGI (reference sequence). Unmatched junction bases numbered 8, after V lost 5 bases and J lost 4 bases. This CDR3 reads CASSLLQGAGETQYF. CDR3 sequence (DNA): TGTGCCAGCAGTCTCCTACAGGGGGCAGGAGAGACCCAGTACTTC.

The genes are TRBV2 and TRBJ1-2, with D possibly TRBD1 on 6 matching bases. V was clipped by 4 bases and J by 4 bases, with 10 bases between them. The germline CDR1 and CDR2 sequences are SNHLY and FYNNEI. The CDR3 contains 13 residues. The CDR3 sequence is CASSGGAGYGYTF. Written as DNA, the CDR3 is TGTGCCAGCAGTGGGGGGGCCGGCTATGGCTACACCTTC.

This clone was seen only once. The V gene is TRBV12-2, the J gene TRBJ2-3; the table's D call, TRBD2, has no DNA check behind it. TRBV12-2 is tagged as a pseudogene. The CDR3 is made up of 15 amino acids. The CDR3 DNA reads TGTGCAAGTCGCTTCTGGACTAGCGGGACAGATACGCAGTATTTT. It translates to CASRFWTSGTDTQYF.